This record covers a single TCR beta chain. The germline V gene encodes CDR1 SNHLY and CDR2 FYNNEI. V lost 6 bases and J lost 1; bases outside the gene matches: 2. CDR3 length: 13 amino acids. The sample originates from a study of blood T cell repertoires in COVID-19. Overall study: Sites across the United States, Italy and Spain contributed samples from acute and convalescent COVID-19. T cells, B-cell-depleted T cells, or PBMCs supplied cDNA or gDNA.

As processed by the authors: Nucleated cell number was recorded as an estimate derived from reference gene primer amplification. Sequenced by immunoSEQ multiplex PCR; TCRdb stores in-frame clones only, minus some. Clonal size and the V and J genes are those of that table, whereas D and trimming came from the DNA. Among about 230,000 clones, approximately 87% were seen once, and the ten largest hold approximately 2.6%. The origin of this receptor is a woman in her seventies with active or convalescent COVID-19. The chain carries TRBV2 and TRBJ1-2, with 7 positions matching TRBD1. Sequencing was done on a sample of peripheral blood. The CDR3: CASSGDSNYGYTF. In DNA, the CDR3 is TGTGCCAGCAGCGGGGACAGTAACTATGGCTACACCTTC.